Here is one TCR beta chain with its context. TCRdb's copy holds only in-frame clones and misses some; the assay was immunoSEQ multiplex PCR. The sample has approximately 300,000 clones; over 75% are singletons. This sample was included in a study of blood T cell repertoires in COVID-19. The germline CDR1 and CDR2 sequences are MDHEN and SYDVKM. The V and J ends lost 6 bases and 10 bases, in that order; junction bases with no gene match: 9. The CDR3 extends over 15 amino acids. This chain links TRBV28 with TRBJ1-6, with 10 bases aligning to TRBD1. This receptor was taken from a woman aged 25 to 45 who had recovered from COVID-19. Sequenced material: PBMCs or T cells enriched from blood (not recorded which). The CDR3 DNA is TGTGCCAGCAGCCCGTGGGACAGGGGAAGGTCACCCCTCCACTTT. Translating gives CASSPWDRGRSPLHF.